This T cell receptor beta chain was sequenced in a study of beta chain features in type 1 diabetes. The sequenced template was cDNA made from the entire isolated RNA. Samples of naive, central memory and regulatory T cells yielded a mean of about 3.5 million reads. TCRdb's table, derived via immunoSEQ multiplex PCR, lists solely in-frame clones and lacks some. Among under 900,000 clones listed, roughly 16% were seen once. Trimming removed 2 bases at V and 0 bases at J, with 17 bases between. Germline CDR1 and CDR2: SGHAT and FQNNGV. This CDR3 has 17 amino acids. Sorting of CD4+ naive, central memory, regulatory and stem cell-like memory cells was performed via CD45RO/CCR7/CD25/CD127/CD95/CD27.

Sequencing input: naive CD4+ T cells from blood. This TCR came from a woman aged 18-29 years in good health. The V and J genes are TRBV11-2 and TRBJ2-7; tentative D call: TRBD2 (6 bases). In DNA, the CDR3 is TGTGCCAGCAGCTTATACGTGCGTGGGACTCACTCCTACGAGCAGTACTTC. It encodes CASSLYVRGTHSYEQYF.